This T cell receptor (beta chain) was observed in a study of shared clonotypes between healthy human individuals (TCRdb year 2020). Turning to the overall study: The cohort comprised two women and three men aged 18 to 49 years. Per donor, leukapheresis produced somewhere between about 0.94 and 9 billion PBMCs. The study deeply sequenced blood TCR repertoires of about 5 healthy adults to estimate repertoire size and the extent of clonotype sharing between individuals. For each donor, CD4 naive and CD4 memory were each given three plates, CD8 naive was given two plates, and CD8 memory was given one plate. To increase sequencing depth and limit assay-specific biases, TCR repertoire library preparation and sequencing were carried out by different laboratories using diverse techniques.

Summary of the overall study and its limitations: Larger estimated clonotype richness was generally found for naive subsets than for memory subsets. Pairwise subsampling indicated that sequencing depth was expected to affect the degree of clonotype sharing among donors. The genetic and exposure-history diversity represented was limited by the small number of donors. When four donors were compared, the shared fraction of clonotypes was roughly 4.8% for naive CD4, 3.5% to 4% for naive CD8, roughly 2.5% for memory CD4, and about 0.36% for memory CD8. Clonotypes shared by all four sorted-subset donors showed higher generation probabilities than non-shared clonotypes. Only blood was sampled, and tissue TCR repertoires likely differ from those in blood. Incomplete sequencing was indicated by rarefaction of sorted-subset datasets, despite the large sequencing depth.

V is clipped by 5 bases and J by 9 bases, and the sequence between their germline boundaries is 14 bases long. Measured from the cysteine to the phenylalanine, the CDR3 is 13 residues long. The entry retains the CDR3 DNA only, 39 bases that are in frame from base 1. CDR1 and CDR2, per the germline V gene (reference sequence), are MNHEY and SMNVEV. About this clone itself: The specificity of this receptor is unknown. The sample holds no much larger clone one base away, and base qualities are not on file.

The donors were healthy, HIV-negative adults who had no recently reported acute infections or vaccinations. Every donor was a Caucasian adult living in Nashville, Tennessee, USA. CD8 memory samples consisted of magnetically selected CD45RO+ cells combined with CCR7-negative CD45RA+ effector memory (TemRA) cells. After blood collection by leukapheresis, PBMCs were isolated using Ficoll-Histopaque density gradient centrifugation and then cryopreserved in the vapor phase of liquid nitrogen. Analytical flow cytometry was used to check the purity and quantity of each magnetically sorted T cell population. Genomic DNA was isolated from every sorted fraction and measured by UV absorbance on a Nanodrop 2000c. Using the deep immunoSEQ assay, TCR CDR3 regions were amplified from genomic DNA by multiplex PCR. For each cell subset, the extracted genomic DNA was distributed evenly across all wells of several immunoSEQ 96-well plates, and each plate served as one replicate. Each replicate PCR for sorted subsets received roughly 200 ng genomic DNA, equal to around 32,000 T cell genomes. Purified libraries were measured with a Qubit 3.0 fluorometer, size-checked on a Bioanalyzer 2100, and measured again with the KAPA Library Quantification kit. Every immunoSEQ 96-well plate was sequenced on a separate single-read 150-cycle Illumina NextSeq 550 flow cell. Turning to the authors' computational methods: The immunoSEQ output contained only junctional sequences without quality scores, so filtering could not match that applied to full-length reads. To assign V/J genes and CDR3, sequences were annotated against IMGT germline references using PyIR, a Python wrapper for IgBLAST v1.9. Any read was removed if the V/J assignment was weak (E-value above 1e-6), the CDR3 was missing, or the read contained stop codons, out-of-frame junctions, or ambiguous translated residues. A V3J clonotype was defined by an identical inferred V gene, J gene, and CDR3 amino acid sequence. Percentage overlap between repertoires was computed as shared unique clonotypes divided by the size of the smaller repertoire. RTK rarefaction, the Chao1 estimator, and Recon v2.1 estimates of unobserved clonotypes were used to assess repertoire richness. For all TCRbeta clonotypes obtained by the gDNA method from a handful of donors, generation probabilities were computed with OLGA. In TCRdb, the immuneACCESS table is reduced to in-frame sequences with V and J assigned. These tables do not hold every clone; where another copy was compared, an unresolved V gene accounts for under half, and the others remain unexplained. From that table come the V and J calls and clone size; the DNA was used to work out D and trimming. For this sample there are about 690,000 clones; 90% appear just once. Of the sample, around a third falls within the top ten clones.

The V and J genes are TRBV27 and TRBJ1-5; the best D guess is TRBD1, with 5 bases matching. The receptor comes from a man aged 18 to 30 in good health. Some clones in this sample may be carry-over from other donors' samples. The sequenced sample consisted of memory CD8+ T cells from PBMCs. The label giving this sample's cell subset or site can be read as: CD45RO+ cells pooled with CCR7-negative TemRA cells. The CDR3 region has the sequence CASSDSPRRPQHF. The sequence in DNA is TGTGCCAGCAGTGACAGCCCCCGTAGGCCCCAGCATTTT.